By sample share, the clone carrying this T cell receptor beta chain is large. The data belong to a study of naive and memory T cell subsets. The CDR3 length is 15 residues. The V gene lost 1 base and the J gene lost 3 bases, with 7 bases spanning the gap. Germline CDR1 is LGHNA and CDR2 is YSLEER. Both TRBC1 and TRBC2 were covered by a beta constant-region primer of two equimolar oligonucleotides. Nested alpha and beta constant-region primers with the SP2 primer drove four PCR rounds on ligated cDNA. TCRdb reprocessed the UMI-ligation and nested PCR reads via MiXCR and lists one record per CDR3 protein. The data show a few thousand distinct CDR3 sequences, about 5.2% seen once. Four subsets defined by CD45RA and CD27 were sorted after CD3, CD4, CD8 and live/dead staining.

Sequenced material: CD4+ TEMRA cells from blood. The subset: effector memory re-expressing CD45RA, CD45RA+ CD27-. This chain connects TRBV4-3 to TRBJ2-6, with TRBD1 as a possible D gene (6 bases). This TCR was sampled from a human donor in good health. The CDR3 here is CASSQARGGANVLTF. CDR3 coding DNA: TGCGCCAGCAGCCAAGCCAGGGGTGGGGCCAACGTCCTGACTTTC.